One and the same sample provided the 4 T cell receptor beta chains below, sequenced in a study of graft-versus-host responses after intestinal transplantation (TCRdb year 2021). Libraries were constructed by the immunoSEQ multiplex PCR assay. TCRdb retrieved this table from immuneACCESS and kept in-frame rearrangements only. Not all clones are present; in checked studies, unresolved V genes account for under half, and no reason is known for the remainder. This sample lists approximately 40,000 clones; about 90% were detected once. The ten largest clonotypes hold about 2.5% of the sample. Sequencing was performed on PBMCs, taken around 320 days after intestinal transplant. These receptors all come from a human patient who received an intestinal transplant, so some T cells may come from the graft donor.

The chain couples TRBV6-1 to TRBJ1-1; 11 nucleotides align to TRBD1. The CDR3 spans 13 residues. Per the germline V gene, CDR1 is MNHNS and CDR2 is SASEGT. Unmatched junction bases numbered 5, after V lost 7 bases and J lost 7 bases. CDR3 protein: CASTIGTGGEAFF. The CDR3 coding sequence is TGTGCCAGCACCATCGGGACAGGGGGTGAAGCTTTCTTT.

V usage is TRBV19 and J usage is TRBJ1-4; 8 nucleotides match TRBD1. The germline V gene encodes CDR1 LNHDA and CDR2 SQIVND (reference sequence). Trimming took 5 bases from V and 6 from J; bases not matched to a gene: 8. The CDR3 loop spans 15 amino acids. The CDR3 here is CASSSIQGAYEKLFF. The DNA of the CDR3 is TGTGCCAGTAGTTCAATTCAGGGGGCTTATGAAAAACTGTTTTTT.

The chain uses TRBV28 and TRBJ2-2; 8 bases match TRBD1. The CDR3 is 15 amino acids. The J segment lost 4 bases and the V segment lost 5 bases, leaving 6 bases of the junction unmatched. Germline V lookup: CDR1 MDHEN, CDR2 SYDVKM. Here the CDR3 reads CASSMSTGATGELFF. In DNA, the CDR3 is TGTGCCAGCAGTATGTCGACAGGGGCCACCGGGGAGCTGTTTTTT.

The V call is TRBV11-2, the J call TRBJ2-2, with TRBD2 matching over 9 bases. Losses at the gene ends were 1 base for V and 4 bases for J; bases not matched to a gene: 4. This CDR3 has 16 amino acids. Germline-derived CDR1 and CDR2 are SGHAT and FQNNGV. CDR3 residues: CASSLVPSGVTGELFF. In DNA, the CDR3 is TGTGCCAGCAGCTTAGTACCTAGCGGGGTCACCGGGGAGCTGTTTTTT.